The 13 T cell receptor beta chains reported below all come from one sample, sequenced in a study of T cell responses to AZD1222 COVID-19 vaccine. Data came from immunoSEQ multiplex PCR; TCRdb stores just in-frame clones and leaves some out. The sample contains about 110,000 clones, around 87% of which appear only once. The sequencing here drew on peripheral blood, taken 28 days after the second AZD1222 dose. Every receptor here comes from an adult who received the AZD1222 COVID-19 vaccine.

On this clone: The sample contains more than one DNA sequence encoding this CDR3. This chain uses TRBV9 with TRBJ2-3; 9 bases are a match to TRBD2. The CDR3 has 16 amino acids. Trimming at V came to 0 bases and at J to 0 bases, leaving 2 bases not matched to a gene. Germline CDR1 and CDR2: SGDLS and YYNGEE. The CDR3 sequence is CASSVAAGGSTDTQYF. The CDR3 DNA reads TGTGCCAGCAGCGTAGCCGCGGGAGGGAGCACAGATACGCAGTATTTT.

V gene TRBV6-5 combines with J gene TRBJ2-1; the D gene is possibly TRBD2 (5 bases). Between the trimmed V and J ends, which lost 5 bases and 7 bases, there was a span of 9 bases. Germline CDR1 reads MNHEY; CDR2 reads SVGAGI. The CDR3 is 12 residues long. CDR3 region: CASSQRGNEQFF. CDR3 coding DNA: TGTGCCAGCAGTCAGCGAGGGAATGAGCAGTTCTTC.

This chain connects TRBV6-1 to TRBJ1-1; the D is unclear. From germline, CDR1 is MNHNS and CDR2 SASEGT. Between the trimmed V and J ends, which lost 2 bases and 10 bases, there was a span of 11 bases. The CDR3 totals 12 residues. CDR3 nucleotide sequence: TGTGCCAGCAGTGAAAACCGGCTGGGAGCTTTCTTT. It yields the protein CASSENRLGAFF.

J is TRBJ2-7 and V is TRBV7-9, with D perhaps TRBD2 (5 bases). Trimming stripped 0 bases from V and 3 bases from J, with 9 bases between. The CDR3 sequence is 14 residues long. Germline CDR1 reads SEHNR; CDR2 reads FQNEAQ (reference sequence). The CDR3 spells CASSLAERFYEQYF. The DNA of the CDR3 is TGTGCCAGCAGCTTAGCAGAGCGGTTCTACGAGCAGTACTTC. Together with reference TRBV7-9 and TRBJ2-7, the CDR3 gives the full variable domain: DTGVSQNPRHKITKRGQNVTFRCDPISEHNRLYWYRQTLGQGPEFLTYFQNEAQLEKSRLLSDRFSAERPKGSFSTLEIQRTEQGDSAMYLCASSLAERFYEQYFGPGTRLTVT.

This clone was recorded once. V usage is TRBV2 and J usage is TRBJ2-2, with D hard to call. Trimming left V 9 bases short and J 9 bases short, with 11 bases between. Germline CDR1 and CDR2: SNHLY and FYNNEI. The CDR3 loop spans 11 amino acids. CDR3 in amino acids: CASRAYRELFF. DNA of the CDR3: TGTGCCAGTCGGGCGTACCGGGAGCTGTTTTTT.

In this sample, this clone turned up once. This chain links TRBV2 with TRBJ2-2; 10 nucleotides align to TRBD2. This CDR3 is 17 amino acids long. Germline-derived CDR1 and CDR2 are SNHLY and FYNNEI. The trim removed 6 bases at V and 1 base at J, leaving 8 bases unmatched. CDR3 sequence (DNA): TGTGCCAGCAGAGGGGGTAGCGGGGGGTGGAACACCGGGGAGCTGTTTTTT. It is translated as CASRGGSGGWNTGELFF.

The chain uses TRBV11-2 and TRBJ2-7, with no clear D. Germline CDR1 is SGHAT and CDR2 is FQNNGV. The CDR3 has 14 residues. Trimming pared 7 bases from V and 6 bases from J, leaving 19 bases between. This chain's CDR3 is CASIPSPGYSEQYF. The CDR3, as DNA: TGTGCCAGCATCCCCAGTCCGGGCTACTCCGAGCAGTACTTC.

This clone is a singleton in its sample. The chain uses TRBV19 and TRBJ1-5, with D possibly matching TRBD1 (5 bases). Germline V CDR1 and CDR2: LNHDA, SQIVND (reference sequence). Trimming shortened V by 2 bases and J by 9 bases, and 14 bases separated the two germline ends. CDR3 length equals 14 residues. CDR3 sequence (DNA): TGTGCCAGTAGTATACAGCAGGTGAGGGGGCCCCAGCATTTT. Translation gives CASSIQQVRGPQHF.

J is TRBJ2-7 and V is TRBV27; D is ambiguous. The V end lost 4 bases, the J end lost 6 bases, and 22 bases lay between the germline ends. The germline gives CDR1 MNHEY, CDR2 SMNVEV (reference sequence). This CDR3 contains 16 residues. The CDR3 sequence is CASSSSVATTTREQYF. DNA of the CDR3: TGTGCCAGCAGTTCCTCCGTGGCCACCACAACCCGCGAGCAGTACTTC.

This CDR3 is CASSPGPDQETQYF. The DNA for the CDR3 is TGCGCCAGCAGCCCGGGACCAGACCAAGAGACCCAGTACTTC. The chain joins TRBV4-1 to TRBJ2-5; tentatively, D is TRBD1 or TRBD2 (5 bases each). V was trimmed by 4 bases and J by 0 bases, leaving 9 bases between them. Germline V lookup: CDR1 MGHRA, CDR2 YSYEKL. The CDR3 is made up of 14 amino acids.

The chain recombines TRBV12-3 or TRBV12-4 with TRBJ1-2; D not resolved. This CDR3 contains 12 residues. V was trimmed by 4 bases and J by 9 bases, leaving 12 bases between them. CDR3 DNA: TGTGCCAGCAGTTCCGGTCCGACACGCTACACCTTC. Amino acids: CASSSGPTRYTF.

The chain employs TRBV4-1 and TRBJ1-2; D may be TRBD1 (6 bases). From germline, CDR1 is MGHRA and CDR2 YSYEKL. Trimming took 2 bases from V and 6 from J, leaving 16 bases between them. This CDR3 is built from 15 residues. CDR3 nucleotide sequence: TGCGCCAGCAGCCAAAGGGACACCCGCCAGGATGGCTACACCTTC. As protein: CASSQRDTRQDGYTF.

This clone was seen a handful of times. The chain carries TRBV11-1 and TRBJ1-1; the match to TRBD1 covers 10 bases. Losses at the gene ends were 8 bases for V and 3 bases for J; bases not matched to a gene: 12. There are 16 residues in the CDR3. Germline loops: CDR1 SGHAT, CDR2 FQDESV (reference sequence). The CDR3 DNA sequence: TGTGCCAGCCGGCCGAGGGACAGGGGAGAATACACTGAAGCTTTCTTT. This sequence encodes CASRPRDRGEYTEAFF.